One and the same sample provided the 18 T cell receptor beta chains below, sequenced in a study of blood T cell repertoires in COVID-19. Some clones are missing from TCRdb's copy, which holds only in-frame ones; the method was immunoSEQ multiplex PCR. The data show 200,000 to 250,000 clones, roughly 80% seen once. Material: PBMCs or T cells enriched from blood (not recorded which). The source is a woman aged 40 to 49 with acute COVID-19.

This sequence joins TRBV7-2 and TRBJ1-2; D remains ambiguous. This CDR3 comprises 15 residues. V was pared by 7 bases and J by 0 bases, with 15 bases between. From germline, CDR1 is SGHTA and CDR2 FQGNSA. CDR3 amino acids: CASTDFRRSNYGYTF. The DNA for the CDR3 is TGTGCCAGCACCGACTTTCGTAGGTCTAACTATGGCTACACCTTC.

The chain links TRBV7-9 to TRBJ1-1; no reliable D call. The CDR3 consists of 11 residues. The germline V gene has CDR1 SEHNR and CDR2 FQNEAQ (reference sequence). Trimming cost V 6 bases and J 2 bases, with 4 bases left between them. Here the CDR3 reads CASRTNTEAFF. CDR3 sequence (DNA): TGTGCCAGCAGGACAAACACTGAAGCTTTCTTT.

The V call is TRBV7-9, the J call TRBJ1-6, with 9 nucleotides matching TRBD1. Losses at the gene ends were 4 bases for V and 7 bases for J; bases not matched to a gene: 5. The CDR3 sequence is 15 residues long. Germline CDR1 reads SEHNR; CDR2 reads FQNEAQ (reference sequence). CDR3: CASSYRQGGNSPLHF. In DNA, the CDR3 is TGTGCCAGCAGCTACCGACAGGGGGGCAATTCACCCCTCCACTTT. The full variable domain, completed using reference TRBV7-9 and TRBJ1-6, is DTGVSQNPRHKITKRGQNVTFRCDPISEHNRLYWYRQTLGQGPEFLTYFQNEAQLEKSRLLSDRFSAERPKGSFSTLEIQRTEQGDSAMYLCASSYRQGGNSPLHFGNGTRLTVT.

The V gene is TRBV14, the J gene TRBJ1-4; D is unresolved. The CDR3 loop spans 12 amino acids. Germline V CDR1 and CDR2: SGHDN, FVKESK. Trimming cost V 5 bases and J 8 bases, with 9 bases left between them. This CDR3 is CASSFGREKLFF. As DNA, the CDR3 is TGTGCCAGCAGCTTTGGGAGAGAAAAACTGTTTTTT.

The V call is TRBV4-2, the J call TRBJ1-3; 7 nucleotides line up with TRBD1. The germline V gene has CDR1 LGHNA and CDR2 YNFKEQ. The CDR3 sequence is 15 residues long. The ends lost 2 bases at V and 8 bases at J; junction bases unmatched: 9. The CDR3 protein is CASSQTSQGGDTIYF. DNA of the CDR3: TGTGCCAGCAGCCAAACCTCTCAGGGGGGCGACACCATATATTTT.

The gene calls are TRBV5-5 and TRBJ1-1, with TRBD1 matching 9 bases. The J segment lost 7 bases and the V segment lost 4 bases, leaving 8 bases of the junction unmatched. The germline CDR1 and CDR2 sequences are SGHKS and YYEKEE (reference sequence). This CDR3 comprises 14 residues. CDR3: CASSAGTGFLEAFF. CDR3 in DNA: TGTGCCAGCAGCGCCGGGACAGGGTTCCTTGAAGCTTTCTTT.

This rearrangement joins TRBV9 to TRBJ2-2; TRBD2 aligns across 8 bases. Unmatched junction bases numbered 7, after V lost 3 bases and J lost 0 bases. CDR1 and CDR2 from the germline V gene are SGDLS and YYNGEE. CDR3 length equals 17 residues. CDR3 sequence (DNA): TGTGCCAGCAGCGCTACTTATAGCGGGGCGAACACCGGGGAGCTGTTTTTT. Translating it yields CASSATYSGANTGELFF.

The chain couples TRBV6-5 to TRBJ2-5; no clear D. The CDR3 is 13 residues long. V lost 6 bases and J lost 5, with 13 bases in between. CDR1 and CDR2 (germline): MNHEY, SVGAGI. CDR3: CASRFHAAETQYF. In DNA form, the CDR3 reads TGTGCCAGCAGATTTCATGCGGCGGAGACCCAGTACTTC.

A few counts support this clone. J is TRBJ2-1 and V is TRBV24-1; unclear D gene. Per the germline V gene, CDR1 is KGHDR and CDR2 is SFDVKD. The length of the CDR3 is 13 residues. V lost 4 bases to trimming and J lost 9 bases, with 12 bases between them. CDR3 protein: CATSDRLQSEQFF. CDR3 DNA sequence: TGTGCCACCAGTGACCGCTTACAGAGTGAGCAGTTCTTC.

The gene calls are TRBV30 and TRBJ1-3; D is unclear. CDR1 and CDR2 (germline): GTSNPN, SVGIG (reference sequence). The CDR3 spans 16 residues. The V end lost 4 bases, the J end lost 0 bases, and 16 bases lay between the germline ends. As DNA, the CDR3 is TGTGCCTGGAATGGAGTGTTCCGCGGCTCTGGAAACACCATATATTTT. Protein sequence: CAWNGVFRGSGNTIYF. Filled out from reference TRBV30 and TRBJ1-3, the complete variable domain reads SQTIHQWPATLVQPVGSPLSLECTVEGTSNPNLYWYRQAAGRGLQLLFYSVGIGQISSEVPQNLSASRPQDRQFILSSKKLLLSDSGFYLCAWNGVFRGSGNTIYFGEGSWLTVV.

The chain couples TRBV6-5 to TRBJ1-2, with unresolved D. Between the trimmed V and J ends, which lost 6 bases and 1 base, there was a span of 6 bases. The CDR3 is 12 residues long. CDR1 and CDR2 from the germline V gene are MNHEY and SVGAGI. CDR3 sequence: CASRRSNYGYTF. The CDR3 DNA is TGTGCCAGCAGACGGAGTAACTATGGCTACACCTTC.

This chain joins TRBV28 and TRBJ1-3; D is undetermined. The germline CDR1 and CDR2 sequences are MDHEN and SYDVKM. The CDR3 consists of 13 residues. Trimming pared 8 bases from V and 0 bases from J, leaving 8 bases between. CDR3 sequence: CASRVHSGNTIYF. The DNA for the CDR3 is TGTGCCAGCCGGGTCCACTCTGGAAACACCATATATTTT. Full variable domain (remainder filled in from reference TRBV28 and TRBJ1-3): DVKVTQSSRYLVKRTGEKVFLECVQDMDHENMFWYRQDPGLGLRLIYFSYDVKMKEKGDIPEGYSVSREKKERFSLILESASTNQTSMYLCASRVHSGNTIYFGEGSWLTVV.

V and J are TRBV7-3 and TRBJ1-2; perhaps TRBD1 as D (5 bases). Per the germline V gene, CDR1 is SGHTA and CDR2 is FQGTGA. V lost 3 bases and J lost 6, with 14 bases in between. The CDR3 has 14 residues. This CDR3 is CASSFGGSLDGYTF. Here the CDR3 DNA reads TGTGCCAGCAGCTTTGGGGGGTCCCTCGATGGCTACACCTTC.

This clone showed up just once. The chain carries TRBV7-2 and TRBJ1-1; 10 bases agree with TRBD1. CDR3 size: 14 residues. CDR1 and CDR2 from the germline V gene are SGHTA and FQGNSA. V dropped 5 bases and J dropped 7; count of bases not matched to a gene: 7. DNA for the CDR3: TGTGCCAGCAGCGCGACAGGGGGCGCGTTTGAAGCTTTCTTT. Translated, it gives CASSATGGAFEAFF.

V and J are TRBV7-8 and TRBJ2-7; tentative D call: TRBD1 (5 bases). V was shortened by 0 bases and J by 0 bases, with 9 bases between the two germline ends. The CDR3 is 15 amino acids. Germline V gene sequence: CDR1 SGHVS, CDR2 FQNEAQ. Here the CDR3 DNA reads TGTGCCAGCAGCTTAGCAGGGGCTCTCTCCTACGAGCAGTACTTC. It yields the protein CASSLAGALSYEQYF. The whole variable domain, remainder taken from reference TRBV7-8 and TRBJ2-7, is GAGVSQSPRYKVAKRGQDVALRCDPISGHVSLFWYQQALGQGPEFLTYFQNEAQLDKSGLPSDRFFAERPEGSVSTLKIQRTQQEDSAVYLCASSLAGALSYEQYFGPGTRLTVT.

The chain couples TRBV6-2 or TRBV6-3 to TRBJ1-1; no reliable D call. The CDR3 contains 11 residues. CDR1 and CDR2 (germline): MNHEY, SVGEGT. Trimming removed 4 bases from V and 8 bases from J, with 8 bases in between. The DNA of the CDR3 is TGTGCCAGCAGTTCTATATGGGAAGCTTTCTTT. Protein product: CASSSIWEAFF.

This chain joins TRBV2 and TRBJ2-2; 8 nucleotides match TRBD1. Germline assignment: CDR1 SNHLY and CDR2 FYNNEI. This CDR3 contains 14 residues. Unmatched junction bases numbered 8, after V lost 10 bases and J lost 4 bases. The CDR3 sequence: CATQGARITGELFF. DNA for the CDR3: TGTGCCACTCAGGGGGCGCGAATCACCGGGGAGCTGTTTTTT.

The rearrangement uses TRBV7-2 and TRBJ1-2, with TRBD1 matching over 8 bases. The trim removed 2 bases at V and 2 bases at J, leaving 10 bases unmatched. Germline V CDR1 and CDR2: SGHTA, FQGNSA. The CDR3 is made up of 17 amino acids. The CDR3 DNA reads as TGTGCCAGCAGCTTAAATCAAGCTGGACAGGGCAACTATGGCTACACCTTC. Encoded protein: CASSLNQAGQGNYGYTF.